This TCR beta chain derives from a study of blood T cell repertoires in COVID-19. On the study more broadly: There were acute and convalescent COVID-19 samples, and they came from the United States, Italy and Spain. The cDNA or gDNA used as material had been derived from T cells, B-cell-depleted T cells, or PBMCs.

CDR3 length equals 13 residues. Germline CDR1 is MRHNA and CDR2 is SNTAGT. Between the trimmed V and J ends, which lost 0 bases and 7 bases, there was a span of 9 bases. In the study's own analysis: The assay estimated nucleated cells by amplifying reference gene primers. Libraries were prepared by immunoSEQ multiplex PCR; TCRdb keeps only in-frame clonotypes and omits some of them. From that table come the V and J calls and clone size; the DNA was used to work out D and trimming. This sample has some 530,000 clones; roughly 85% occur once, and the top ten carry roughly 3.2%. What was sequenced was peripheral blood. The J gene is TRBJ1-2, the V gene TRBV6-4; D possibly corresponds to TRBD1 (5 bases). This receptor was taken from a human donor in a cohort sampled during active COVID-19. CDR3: CASSDSREAGYTF. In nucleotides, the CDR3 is TGTGCCAGCAGTGACTCCAGGGAGGCTGGCTACACCTTC.